This T cell receptor (beta chain) was documented in a study of patients and donors after allogeneic stem cell transplantation. This clonotype was counted a few times. Germline V gene lookup returns CDR1 ENHRY and CDR2 SYGVKD. Deletions cut 4 bases from V and 0 bases from J, with 10 bases between. The CDR3 is 15 amino acids. TCRdb re-derived calls from the RT-PCR reads in MiXCR, one entry per CDR3 protein. The sample has some 960,000 distinct CDR3 sequences, 15% to 20% seen once; the top ten hold around 6%. Specimen: blood, either unsorted or a sorted T cell fraction (not recorded which). The genes are TRBV10-3 and TRBJ2-1; D not resolved. The TCR was taken from a human donor who was either an allogeneic HSCT recipient or a stem cell or donor lymphocyte infusion donor (not recorded which). It is not recorded whose cells these are; they may come from a transplant donor. DNA for the CDR3: TGTGCCATCAGTGTTACGGAAAGCTCCTACAATGAGCAGTTCTTC. This translates into CAISVTESSYNEQFF.